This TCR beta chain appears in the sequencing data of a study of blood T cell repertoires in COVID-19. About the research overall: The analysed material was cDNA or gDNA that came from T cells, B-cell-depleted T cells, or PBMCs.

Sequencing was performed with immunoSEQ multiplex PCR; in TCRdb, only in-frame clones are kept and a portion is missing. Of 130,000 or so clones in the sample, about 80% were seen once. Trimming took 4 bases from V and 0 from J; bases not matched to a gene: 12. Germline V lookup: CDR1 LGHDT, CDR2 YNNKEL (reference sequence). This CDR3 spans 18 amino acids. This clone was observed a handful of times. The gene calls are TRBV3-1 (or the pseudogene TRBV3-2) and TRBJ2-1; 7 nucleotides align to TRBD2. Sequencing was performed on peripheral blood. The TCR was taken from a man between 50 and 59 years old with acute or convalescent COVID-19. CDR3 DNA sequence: TGTGCCAGCAGCCGTGGGCCCCCAGCGGGGAGCTCCTACAATGAGCAGTTCTTC. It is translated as CASSRGPPAGSSYNEQFF.